Presented here are 10 T cell receptor beta chains from one specimen sequenced in a study of cytomegalovirus exposure and HLA in healthy donors (dated by TCRdb to 2016 to 2017). The library came from the immunoSEQ multiplex PCR assay. For the multiplex PCR, a mixture combining 60 forward primers for TCR Vbeta segments and 13 reverse primers for TCR Jbeta segments was used. What TCRdb holds here is the immuneACCESS table cut down to in-frame rearrangements. Part of the clones is not present; checked against another copy, under half of the missing clones reflect an unresolved V gene, and the others are unexplained. Within this sample are 150,000 to 200,000 clones, with approximately 86% of them counted one time only. Roughly 1.7% of the sample comes from the top ten. The sequencing input was PBMCs. The source is a woman between 18 and 30 years old in good health and CMV-seronegative.

The chain combines TRBV5-4 with TRBJ2-3, with 9 bases lining up with TRBD2. The CDR3 has 18 residues. With 1 base clipped from V and 5 bases from J, the junction kept 14 bases outside the gene matches. Germline V gene data show CDR1 as SGHNT and CDR2 as YYREEE (reference sequence). CDR3 amino acids: CASSLFMGVAGDLDTQYF. CDR3 sequence (DNA): TGTGCCAGCAGCTTGTTCATGGGGGTAGCGGGAGATCTAGATACGCAGTATTTT.

V usage is TRBV6-1 and J usage is TRBJ2-7; 8 bases line up with TRBD2. Trimming at V came to 3 bases and at J to 5 bases, leaving 6 bases not matched to a gene. The CDR3 sequence is 14 residues long. Per the germline V gene, CDR1 is MNHNS and CDR2 is SASEGT. The CDR3 protein is CASSDVGLVNEQYF. The CDR3 bases are TGTGCCAGCAGTGATGTGGGACTAGTGAACGAGCAGTACTTC.

This clone was seen a few times. This chain connects TRBV4-1 to TRBJ2-1; 10 bases agree with TRBD2. Trimming at V came to 4 bases and at J to 7 bases, leaving 10 bases not matched to a gene. This CDR3 is built from 16 residues. In germline, CDR1 is MGHRA, CDR2 YSYEKL. The CDR3 loop reads CASSLPSGGARNEQFF. The CDR3 DNA reads TGCGCCAGCAGCCTCCCAAGCGGGGGGGCCCGGAATGAGCAGTTCTTC.

The chain couples TRBV19 to TRBJ1-1, with D unclear. V was trimmed by 7 bases and J by 1 base, leaving 13 bases between them. The CDR3 is made up of 14 amino acids. Germline lookup yields CDR1 LNHDA and CDR2 SQIVND (reference sequence). The chain's CDR3 is CASKKRGTNTEAFF. The CDR3 DNA follows: TGTGCCAGTAAAAAACGGGGAACGAACACTGAAGCTTTCTTT.

This sequence joins TRBV28 and TRBJ2-3; D is possibly TRBD2 (7 bases). This CDR3 comprises 15 residues. V lost 6 bases and J lost 5, with 18 bases in between. Germline V lookup: CDR1 MDHEN, CDR2 SYDVKM. The CDR3 bases are TGTGCCAGCAGGGAAAGGGGGGGACCTCAAGATACGCAGTATTTT. Translated: CASRERGGPQDTQYF.

The chain couples TRBV15 to TRBJ1-4; D might be TRBD1 (6 bases). Germline CDR1 is LNHNV and CDR2 is YYDKDF (reference sequence). This CDR3 has 14 amino acids. Trimming shortened V by 1 base and J by 8 bases, and 11 bases separated the two germline ends. CDR3 loop: CATSRARGKEKLFF. Written as DNA, the CDR3 is TGTGCCACCAGCAGAGCCAGGGGAAAGGAAAAACTGTTTTTT.

The V gene is TRBV5-4, the J gene TRBJ2-7; D is ambiguous. Looked up from germline, CDR1 is SGHNT and CDR2 is YYREEE (reference sequence). CDR3 length equals 15 residues. The V end lost 0 bases, the J end lost 0 bases, and 10 bases lay between the germline ends. CDR3 sequence reads: CASSLGHASSYEQYF. CDR3 nucleotides: TGTGCCAGCAGCTTGGGCCACGCCAGCTCCTACGAGCAGTACTTC.

The DNA of the CDR3 is TGTGCCAGCAGCGTAGTGGGGGGAATGACAGATACGCAGTATTTT. It translates to CASSVVGGMTDTQYF. V usage is TRBV9 and J usage is TRBJ2-3, with a possible D match to TRBD2 (6 bases). Germline loops: CDR1 SGDLS, CDR2 YYNGEE. Trimming pared 0 bases from V and 3 bases from J, leaving 11 bases between. This CDR3 has 15 amino acids. Combining the CDR3 with reference TRBV9 and TRBJ2-3 gives the whole variable domain DSGVTQTPKHLITATGQRVTLRCSPRSGDLSVYWYQQSLDQGLQFLIQYYNGEERAKGNILERFSAQQFPDLHSELNLSSLELGDSALYFCASSVVGGMTDTQYFGPGTRLTVL.

This sequence joins TRBV11-2 and TRBJ2-3; D might be TRBD2 (5 bases). Germline V gives CDR1 SGHAT, CDR2 FQNNGV. The CDR3 sequence is 15 residues long. Between the trimmed V and J ends, which lost 7 bases and 2 bases, there was a span of 16 bases. The CDR3 DNA is TGTGCCAGCACCCCAGCCGGGAACCCCACAGATACGCAGTATTTT. Translation: CASTPAGNPTDTQYF.

The chain recombines TRBV5-1 with TRBJ2-5, with D possibly being TRBD2 (5 bases). The CDR3 is made up of 15 amino acids. Germline CDR1 reads SGHRS; CDR2 reads YFSETQ. V was clipped by 2 bases and J by 1 base, with 12 bases between them. In DNA form, the CDR3 reads TGCGCCAGCAGCTTTGGCCGGACTTCCCAAGAGACCCAGTACTTC. Protein sequence: CASSFGRTSQETQYF.